This T cell receptor beta chain appears in the sequencing data of a study of blood T cells in healthy people across ages (dated by TCRdb to the mid-2010s). Regarding the study in general: Template switching captured roughly one uniquely barcoded TCR beta cDNA molecule per two T cells in model experiments. The study measured age-related changes in TCR beta repertoire diversity using deep sequencing normalized with unique cDNA molecular identifiers. The donors were split into four age groups: young (average around 15 years), middle-aged (more than 35), aged (62) and long-lived (approximately 89). To avoid experimental bias, donors of different ages were randomly spread across the sequencing lanes. Using the same blood draw, the study looked at two additional independent replicas of 1 million unique cDNA reads for two donors, one aged 18 to 30 and the other aged 80 or older.

The donors were under 40 Caucasian individuals from Russia, aged roughly 6 to 100 years, who were systemically healthy. Each donor gave roughly 11 milliliters of peripheral blood, drawn into EDTA-treated Vacutainer tubes. Ficoll-Paque density-gradient centrifugation was used to isolate PBMCs, with at least 7 million per sample. Trizol reagent was used to extract total RNA from PBMCs, with at least 5.5 micrograms per sample. For every donor, flow cytometry on a PBMC aliquot measured the percentage of naive CD45RAhigh/CD27high T cells. From its cysteine to its phenylalanine, the CDR3 spans 14 amino acids. CDR3 DNA only is kept here, 42 bases in frame from base 1. The germline V gene gives CDR1 as SGHAT and CDR2 as FQNNGV. There are a few counts of this clonotype. The specificity of this receptor is unknown. No much larger clone exists at a distance of one base, and base qualities are not known. On the study overall, not on this receptor specifically: Because profiling used bulk unsorted PBMCs, naive and antigen-experienced compartments could not be compared conclusively. Because donor CMV infection status was unknown, age-related changes in expanded clonotypes were potentially confounded. A strong correlation was found between observed TCR beta diversity and the percentage of naive T cells measured by flow cytometry. Observed TCR beta diversity per million T cells fell roughly linearly with age, and a significant reduction was already apparent by age around 36. Total diversity estimates from one million sequenced T cells were considered lower bounds and underestimates. Compared with the aged group, the long-lived group had more naive CD4+ T cells, fewer expanded clones and increased TCR diversity, suggesting age selection.

Receptors were amplified or captured by 5' RACE. The instrument given in TCRdb is Illumina HiSeq 2500. A second PCR of about 6 to 11 cycles was performed with a sample-barcoded 5' primer and a J-beta primer mix. A unique molecular identifier was introduced onto each TCR beta cDNA molecule by a template-switch 5' adaptor carrying 12 random nucleotides. At least 2.5 million CDR3-containing paired-end reads were obtained from each sample. All of the RNA was converted into first-strand cDNA using the Mint cDNA synthesis kit, with a TRBC-specific oligonucleotide serving as the primer. Following uracil-DNA glycosylase treatment, a first 18-cycle PCR with universal primers M1SS and BC2_uni_R was performed on all cDNA. On the authors' methods: For normalization, 1 million high-quality reads were randomly selected from each sample, with every read carrying a distinct molecular identifier. Reads sharing molecular identifiers were discarded rather than binned into consensus sequences. MiTCR, with a Q25 quality threshold and the strictest error-elimination algorithm, was used for CDR3 identification, clonotype clustering and error correction. Lower-bound total TCR beta diversity was estimated with a nonparametric unseen species model using Euler transformation. TCRdb reran the public reads through fastp at Q25 and MiXCR, keeping productive beta chains. Every entry covers one CDR3 protein and lists the most common genes and DNA from its rows. TCRdb's processing, not the study's, gives the V and J calls here. In this sample the table shows about 680,000 distinct CDR3 sequences, around 48% of which occur a single time. The ten largest account for under 35% of the sample.

In this chain, TRBV11-2 is recombined with TRBJ2-4; the D gene may be TRBD1 or TRBD2, since each aligns over 5 bases. With the DNA end fitting TRBJ2-7 better, the J assignment may be wrong. The clonotype was recovered from a woman in her fifties or sixties in good health. The sequenced sample was blood. The CDR3 region: CASSLEGTDYEQYF. The sequence in DNA is TGTGCCAGCAGCTTAGAAGGGACGGACTACGAGCAGTACTTC.